These 5 T cell receptor beta chains were all obtained from the same sample, sequenced in a study of post-analysis software for immune sequencing data (dated by TCRdb to about 2015). Study-wide conclusions, independent of this receptor: Patients showed significantly higher frequencies than controls for a handful of TRBV segments, among them TRBV5-6, TRBV5-1 and TRBV20-1.

The library relied on PCR. Data came from an Illumina HiSeq 2500. Unique molecular identifiers were incorporated into TCR beta cDNA libraries to reduce PCR and sequencing biases. TCRdb reran the public reads through fastp at Q25 and MiXCR, keeping productive beta chains. Rows with a matching CDR3 protein are joined into one entry that keeps the most common DNA and genes. In this sample the table shows about 460,000 distinct CDR3 sequences, 40% to 55% of which occur a single time. The ten top clones hold about 12% of the sample. These receptors' targets are unknown. Sequenced sample: blood. All receptors come from a girl between 5 and 17 years old with multiple sclerosis.

This clonotype appeared a few times. The chain employs TRBV12-3 or TRBV12-4 and TRBJ1-6; maybe TRBD1 (5 bases). The ends were cut back, 6 bases at V and 6 bases at J, with 9 bases in the middle. The CDR3 has 13 residues. CDR3 DNA: TGTGCCAGCAGGGGACGCAGTAATTCACCCCTCCACTTT. Protein sequence: CASRGRSNSPLHF.

CDR3 nucleotide sequence: TGCAGTGCAGAGCGGGAGCGGGTGTCCTACGAGCAGTACTTC. Its protein product is CSAERERVSYEQYF. The J gene is TRBJ2-7, the V gene TRBV20-1, with 8 bases lining up with TRBD2. The V segment lost 6 bases and the J segment 1 base; nucleotides outside the gene matches: 8. Germline CDR1 reads DFQATT; CDR2 reads SNEGSKA (reference sequence). The length of the CDR3 is 14 residues.

In its sample, this clonotype was seen a few times. V is TRBV12-3 or TRBV12-4 and J is TRBJ2-1, with D possibly being TRBD1 (5 bases). V lost 0 bases, J lost 6 bases, and 9 bases lay in between. The CDR3 extends over 14 amino acids. The CDR3 DNA follows: TGTGCCAGCAGTTTAGCCCGACAGATCAATGAGCAGTTCTTC. This gives the protein CASSLARQINEQFF.

The chain couples TRBV4-2 to TRBJ2-3, with D perhaps TRBD1 or TRBD2 (6 bases each). CDR1 is LGHNA and CDR2 is YNFKEQ in the germline V gene. V was shortened by 0 bases and J by 2 bases, with 9 bases between the two germline ends. The CDR3 loop spans 15 amino acids. The DNA for the CDR3 is TGTGCCAGCAGCCAAGAAAGGGGGGCCACAGATACGCAGTATTTT. Protein sequence: CASSQERGATDTQYF.

CDR3 sequence reads: CASSLSLAGAGYEQYF. In DNA form, the CDR3 reads TGTGCCAGCAGCTTATCTCTAGCGGGAGCCGGCTACGAGCAGTACTTC. The V gene is TRBV7-2, the J gene TRBJ2-5; 10 nucleotides agree with TRBD2. TRBJ2-7 explains the end of the DNA better; the J call may be wrong. The CDR3 spans 16 residues. Germline V lookup: CDR1 SGHTA, CDR2 FQGNSA.